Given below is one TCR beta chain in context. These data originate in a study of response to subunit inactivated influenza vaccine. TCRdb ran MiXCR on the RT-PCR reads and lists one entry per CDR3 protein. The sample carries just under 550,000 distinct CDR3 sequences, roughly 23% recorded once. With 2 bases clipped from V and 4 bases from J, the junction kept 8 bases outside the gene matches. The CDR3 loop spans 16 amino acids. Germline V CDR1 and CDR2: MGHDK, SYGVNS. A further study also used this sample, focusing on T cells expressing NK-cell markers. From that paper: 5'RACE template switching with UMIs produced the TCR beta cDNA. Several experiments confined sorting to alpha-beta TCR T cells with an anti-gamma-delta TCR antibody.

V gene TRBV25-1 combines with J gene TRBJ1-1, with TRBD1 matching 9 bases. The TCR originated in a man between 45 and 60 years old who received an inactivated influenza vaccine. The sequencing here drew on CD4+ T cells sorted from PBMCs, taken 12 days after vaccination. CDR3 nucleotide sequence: TGTGCCAGCAGTGAACTAATGGGACAGGGAGGCACTGAAGCTTTCTTT. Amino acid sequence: CASSELMGQGGTEAFF.